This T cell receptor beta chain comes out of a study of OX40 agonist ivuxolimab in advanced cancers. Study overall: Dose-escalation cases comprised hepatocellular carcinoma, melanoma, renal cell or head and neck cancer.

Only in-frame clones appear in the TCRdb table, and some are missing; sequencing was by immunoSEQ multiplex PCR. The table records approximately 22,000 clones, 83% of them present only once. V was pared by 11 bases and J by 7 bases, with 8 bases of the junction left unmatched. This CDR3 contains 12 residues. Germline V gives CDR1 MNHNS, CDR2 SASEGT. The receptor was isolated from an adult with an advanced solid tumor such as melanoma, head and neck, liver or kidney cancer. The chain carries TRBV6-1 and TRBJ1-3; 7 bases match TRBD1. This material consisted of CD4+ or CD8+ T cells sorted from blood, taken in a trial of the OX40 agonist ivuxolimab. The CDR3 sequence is CAVFQGGNTIYF. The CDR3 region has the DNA TGTGCCGTCTTTCAGGGGGGCAACACCATATATTTT.